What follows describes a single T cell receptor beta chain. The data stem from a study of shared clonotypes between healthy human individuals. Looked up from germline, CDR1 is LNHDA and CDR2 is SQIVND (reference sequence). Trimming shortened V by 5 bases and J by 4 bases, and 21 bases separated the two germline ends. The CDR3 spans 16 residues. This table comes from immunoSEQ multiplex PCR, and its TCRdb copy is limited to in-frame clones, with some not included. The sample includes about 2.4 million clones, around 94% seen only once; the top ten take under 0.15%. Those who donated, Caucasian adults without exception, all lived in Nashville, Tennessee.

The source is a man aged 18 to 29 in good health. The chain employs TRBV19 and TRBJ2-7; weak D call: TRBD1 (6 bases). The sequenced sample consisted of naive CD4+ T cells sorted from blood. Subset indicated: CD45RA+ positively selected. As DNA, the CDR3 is TGTGCCAGTAGTCTAGGTTTACAGGGAGCCAATTACGAGCAGTACTTC. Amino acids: CASSLGLQGANYEQYF.